These 7 T cell receptor beta chains were sequenced from one sample in a study of T cells expressing NK-cell markers. TCRdb derives one entry per CDR3 protein from the 5' RACE reads, leaving out DNA. The sample has around 470,000 distinct CDR3 sequences, and its top ten clones hold 1.4%. The sequenced material came from blood T cells: a sorted CD56 or NKG2C T cell subset, CD4+ or CD8+ T cells, or bulk PBMC T cells (not recorded which). The source of these receptors is a woman aged 45-60 years in good health.

The rearrangement uses TRBV15 and TRBJ2-3. The germline gives CDR1 LNHNV, CDR2 YYDKDF (reference sequence). The CDR3 has 12 residues. The CDR3 protein is CATTSQPDTQYF.

This chain joins TRBV24-1 and TRBJ2-4; TCRdb outputs TRBD1, but without DNA this stays unchecked. CDR3 length equals 14 residues. CDR1 and CDR2 from the germline V gene are KGHDR and SFDVKD. CDR3 protein: CATLTDRTKNIQYF.

This rearrangement joins TRBV7-6 to TRBJ1-4; absent DNA, TCRdb's TRBD1 call cannot be checked. The CDR3 has 17 amino acids. The germline CDR1 and CDR2 sequences are SGHVS and FNYEAQ. Here the CDR3 reads CASSLDTGNRANEKLFF.

The chain carries TRBV7-8 and TRBJ2-1; TCRdb proposes TRBD2, but this gene call is untestable without DNA. This CDR3 is 15 amino acids long. CDR1 is SGHVS and CDR2 is FQNEAQ in the germline V gene. The CDR3 loop is CASSARLAGRNEQFF.

The J gene is TRBJ2-1, the V gene TRBV7-9. Germline CDR1 is SEHNR and CDR2 is FQNEAQ (reference sequence). CDR3 length: 14 residues. CDR3 sequence: CASSSSGRTVEQFF.

V usage is TRBV6-4 and J usage is TRBJ2-3; TCRdb's assignment of TRBD1 cannot be checked, as there is no DNA. The CDR3 length is 15 residues. The germline V gene has CDR1 MRHNA and CDR2 SNTAGT. CDR3 region: CATGIDGGRTDTQYF.

V and J are TRBV14 and TRBJ2-1; without DNA, the TCRdb call of TRBD2 cannot be checked. Germline assignment: CDR1 SGHDN and CDR2 FVKESK. The CDR3 runs 16 residues. The CDR3 region is CASSQISGLAGGEQFF.